The T cell receptor beta chain described here comes from a study of T cell responses to AZD1222 COVID-19 vaccine. Points from the study as a whole: Rises in breadth and depth of Spike-specific TCRs came after two AZD1222 doses. Reportedly, nearly half of unique spike TCRs recognized epitopes outside B.1.351/B.1.1.7 mutations. Most donors were white British and more were female, and clonal diversity was possibly underestimated. Baseline testing showed seropositivity in only six AZD1222 recipients.

Only one count was recorded for this clone. The target antigen is unknown. Only in-frame clones appear in the TCRdb table, and some are missing; sequencing was by immunoSEQ multiplex PCR. This table holds 160,000 or so clones, about 85% found once. This sequence was found in an adult who had recovered from COVID-19. The sequences come from peripheral blood, collected after recovery from COVID-19.

The CDR3 nucleotides read TGCGCCAGCAGTTCAAACTACGAGCAGTACTTC. The encoded protein is CASSSNYEQYF. J is TRBJ2-7 and V is TRBV5-1; D remains unclear. This CDR3 region has 11 residues. Between the trimmed V and J ends, which lost 5 bases and 3 bases, there was a span of 6 bases. Germline V gene data show CDR1 as SGHRS and CDR2 as YFSETQ. The full variable domain, completed using reference TRBV5-1 and TRBJ2-7, is KAGVTQTPRYLIKTRGQQVTLSCSPISGHRSVSWYQQTPGQGLQFLFEYFSETQRNKGNFPGRFSGRQFSNSRSEMNVSTLELGDSALYLCASSSNYEQYFGPGTRLTVT.